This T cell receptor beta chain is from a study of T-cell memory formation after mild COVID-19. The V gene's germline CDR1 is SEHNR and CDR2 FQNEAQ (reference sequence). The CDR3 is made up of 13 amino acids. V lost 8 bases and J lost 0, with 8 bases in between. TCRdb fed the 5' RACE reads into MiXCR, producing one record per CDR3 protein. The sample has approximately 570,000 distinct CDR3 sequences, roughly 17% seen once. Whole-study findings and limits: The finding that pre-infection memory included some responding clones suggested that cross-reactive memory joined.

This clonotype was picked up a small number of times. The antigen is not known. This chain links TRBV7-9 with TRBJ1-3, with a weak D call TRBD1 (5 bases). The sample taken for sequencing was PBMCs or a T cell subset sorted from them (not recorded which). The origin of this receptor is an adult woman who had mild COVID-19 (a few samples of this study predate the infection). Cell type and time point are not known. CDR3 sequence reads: CASADSSGNTIYF. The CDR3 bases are TGTGCCAGCGCCGACAGCTCTGGAAACACCATATATTTT.